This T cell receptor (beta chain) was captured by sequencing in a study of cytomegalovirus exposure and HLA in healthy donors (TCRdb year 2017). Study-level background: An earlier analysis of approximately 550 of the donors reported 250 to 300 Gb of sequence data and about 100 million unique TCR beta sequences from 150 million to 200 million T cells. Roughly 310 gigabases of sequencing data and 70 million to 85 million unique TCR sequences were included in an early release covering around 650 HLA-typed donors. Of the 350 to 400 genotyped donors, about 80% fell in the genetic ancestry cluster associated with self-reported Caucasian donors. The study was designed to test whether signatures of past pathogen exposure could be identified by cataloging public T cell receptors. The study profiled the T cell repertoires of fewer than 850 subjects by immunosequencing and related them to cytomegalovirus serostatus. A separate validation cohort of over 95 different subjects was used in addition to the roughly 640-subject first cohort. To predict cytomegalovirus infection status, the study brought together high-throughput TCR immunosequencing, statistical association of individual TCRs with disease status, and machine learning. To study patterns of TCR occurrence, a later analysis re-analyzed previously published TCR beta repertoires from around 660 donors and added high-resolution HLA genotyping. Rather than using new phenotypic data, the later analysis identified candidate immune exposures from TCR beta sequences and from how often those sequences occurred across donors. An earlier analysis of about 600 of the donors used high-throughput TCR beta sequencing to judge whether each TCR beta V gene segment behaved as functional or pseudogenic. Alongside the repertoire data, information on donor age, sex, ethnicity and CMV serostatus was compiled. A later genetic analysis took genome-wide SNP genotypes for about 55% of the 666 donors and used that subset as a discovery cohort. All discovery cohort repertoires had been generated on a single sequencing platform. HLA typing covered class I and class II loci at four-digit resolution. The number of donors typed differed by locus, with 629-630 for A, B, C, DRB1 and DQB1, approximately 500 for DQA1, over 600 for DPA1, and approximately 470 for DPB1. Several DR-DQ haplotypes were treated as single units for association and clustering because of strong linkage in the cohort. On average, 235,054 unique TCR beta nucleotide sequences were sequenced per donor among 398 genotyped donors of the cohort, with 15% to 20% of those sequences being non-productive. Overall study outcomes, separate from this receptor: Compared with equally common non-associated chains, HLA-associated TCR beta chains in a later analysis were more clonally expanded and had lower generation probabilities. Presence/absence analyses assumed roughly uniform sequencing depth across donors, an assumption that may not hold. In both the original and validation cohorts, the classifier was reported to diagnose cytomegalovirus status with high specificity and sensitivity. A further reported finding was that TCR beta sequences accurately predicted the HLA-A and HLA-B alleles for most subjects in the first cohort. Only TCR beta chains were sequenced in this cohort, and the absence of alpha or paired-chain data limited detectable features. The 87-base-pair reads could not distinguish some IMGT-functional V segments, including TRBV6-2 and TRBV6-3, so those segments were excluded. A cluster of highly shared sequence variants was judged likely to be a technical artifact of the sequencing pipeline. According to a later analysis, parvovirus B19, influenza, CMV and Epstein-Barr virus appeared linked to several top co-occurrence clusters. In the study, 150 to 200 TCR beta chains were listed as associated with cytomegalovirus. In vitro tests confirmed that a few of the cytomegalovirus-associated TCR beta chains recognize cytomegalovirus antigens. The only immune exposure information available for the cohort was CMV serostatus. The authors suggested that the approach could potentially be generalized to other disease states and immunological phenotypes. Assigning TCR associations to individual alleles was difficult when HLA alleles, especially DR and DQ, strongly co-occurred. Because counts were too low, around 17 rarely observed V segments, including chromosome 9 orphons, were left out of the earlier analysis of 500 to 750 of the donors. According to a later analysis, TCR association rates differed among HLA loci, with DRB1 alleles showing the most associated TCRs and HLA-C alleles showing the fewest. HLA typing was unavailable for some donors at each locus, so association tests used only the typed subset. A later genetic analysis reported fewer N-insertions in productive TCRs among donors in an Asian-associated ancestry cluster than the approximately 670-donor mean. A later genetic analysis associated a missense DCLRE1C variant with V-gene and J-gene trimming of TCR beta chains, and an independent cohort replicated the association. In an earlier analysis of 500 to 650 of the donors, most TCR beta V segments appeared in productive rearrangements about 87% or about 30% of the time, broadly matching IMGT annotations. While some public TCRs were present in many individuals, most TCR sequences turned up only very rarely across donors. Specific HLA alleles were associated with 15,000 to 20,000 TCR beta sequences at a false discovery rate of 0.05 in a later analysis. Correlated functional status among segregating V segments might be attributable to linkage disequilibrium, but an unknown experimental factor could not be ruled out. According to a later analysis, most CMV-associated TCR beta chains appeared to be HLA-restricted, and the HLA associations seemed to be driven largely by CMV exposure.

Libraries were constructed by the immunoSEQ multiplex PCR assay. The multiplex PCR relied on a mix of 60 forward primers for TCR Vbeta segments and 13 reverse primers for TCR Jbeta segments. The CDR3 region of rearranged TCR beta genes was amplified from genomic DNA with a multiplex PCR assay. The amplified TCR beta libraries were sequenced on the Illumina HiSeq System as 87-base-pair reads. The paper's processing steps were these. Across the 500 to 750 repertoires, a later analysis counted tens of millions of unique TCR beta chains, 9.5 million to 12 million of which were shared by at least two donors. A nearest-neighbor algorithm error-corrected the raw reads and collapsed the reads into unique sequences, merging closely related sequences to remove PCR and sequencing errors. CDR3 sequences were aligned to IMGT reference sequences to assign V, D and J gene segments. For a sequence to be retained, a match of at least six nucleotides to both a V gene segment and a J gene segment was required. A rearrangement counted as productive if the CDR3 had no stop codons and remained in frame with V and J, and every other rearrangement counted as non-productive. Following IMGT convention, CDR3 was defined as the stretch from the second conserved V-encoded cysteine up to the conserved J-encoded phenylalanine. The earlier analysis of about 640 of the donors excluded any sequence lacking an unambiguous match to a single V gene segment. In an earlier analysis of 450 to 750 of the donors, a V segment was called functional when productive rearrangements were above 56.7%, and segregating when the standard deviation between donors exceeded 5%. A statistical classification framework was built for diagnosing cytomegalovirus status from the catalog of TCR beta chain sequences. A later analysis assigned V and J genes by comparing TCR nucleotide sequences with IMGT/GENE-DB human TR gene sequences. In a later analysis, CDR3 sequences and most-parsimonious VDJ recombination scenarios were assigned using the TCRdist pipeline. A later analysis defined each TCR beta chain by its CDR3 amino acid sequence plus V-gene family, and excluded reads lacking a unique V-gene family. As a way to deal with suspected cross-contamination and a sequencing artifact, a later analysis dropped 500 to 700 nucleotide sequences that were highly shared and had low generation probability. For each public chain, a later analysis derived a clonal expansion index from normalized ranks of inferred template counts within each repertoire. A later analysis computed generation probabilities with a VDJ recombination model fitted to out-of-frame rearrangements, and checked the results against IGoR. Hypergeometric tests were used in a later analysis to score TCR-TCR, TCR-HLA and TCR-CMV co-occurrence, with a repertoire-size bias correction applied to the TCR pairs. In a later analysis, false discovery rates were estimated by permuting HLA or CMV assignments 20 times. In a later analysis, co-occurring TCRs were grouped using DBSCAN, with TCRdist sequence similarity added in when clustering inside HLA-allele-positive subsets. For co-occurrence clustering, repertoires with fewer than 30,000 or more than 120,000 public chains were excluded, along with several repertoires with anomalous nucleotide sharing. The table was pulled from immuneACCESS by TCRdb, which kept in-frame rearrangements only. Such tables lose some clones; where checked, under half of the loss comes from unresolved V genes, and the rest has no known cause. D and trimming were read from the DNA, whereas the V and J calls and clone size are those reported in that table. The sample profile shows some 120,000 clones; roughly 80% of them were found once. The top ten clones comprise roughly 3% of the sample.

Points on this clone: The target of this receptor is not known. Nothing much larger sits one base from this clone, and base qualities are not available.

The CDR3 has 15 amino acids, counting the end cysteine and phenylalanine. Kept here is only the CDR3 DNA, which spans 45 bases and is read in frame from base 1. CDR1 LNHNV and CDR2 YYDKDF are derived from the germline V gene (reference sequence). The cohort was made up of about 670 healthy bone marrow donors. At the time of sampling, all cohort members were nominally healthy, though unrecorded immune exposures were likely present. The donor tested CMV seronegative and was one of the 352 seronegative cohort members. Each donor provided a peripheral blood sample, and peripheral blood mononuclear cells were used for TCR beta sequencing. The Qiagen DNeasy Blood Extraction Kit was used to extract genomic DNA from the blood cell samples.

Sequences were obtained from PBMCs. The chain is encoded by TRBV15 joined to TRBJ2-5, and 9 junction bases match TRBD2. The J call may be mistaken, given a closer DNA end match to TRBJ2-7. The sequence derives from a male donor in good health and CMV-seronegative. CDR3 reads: CATSRGWRGGREQYF. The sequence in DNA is TGTGCCACCAGCAGAGGTTGGCGGGGGGGCCGCGAGCAGTACTTC.